This TCR gamma chain was observed in a study of gamma-delta T cells after stem cell transplantation. With V trimmed by 1 base and J by 8 bases, 16 bases remained unmatched. In germline, CDR1 is VENAVY, CDR2 YDSYNSRV. There are 17 residues in the CDR3. TCRdb redid the clone calls on the RT-PCR reads with CATT. Of some 4,400 gamma-chain clones listed, under 25% are singletons. The J gene is TRGJP2, the V gene TRGV8. The sequence was collected from a human donor. It is not recorded whose cells these are; they may come from a transplant donor. Specimen: gamma-delta T cells. The DNA of the CDR3 is TGTGCCACCTGGGATAGAAAGTCCTCAGGTATCGATTGGATCAAGACGTTT. As protein: CATWDRKSSGIDWIKTF.